A selection of T cell receptor beta chains follows, all from one sample in a study of cytomegalovirus exposure and HLA in healthy donors. The data were produced by immunoSEQ multiplex PCR, yet TCRdb's version contains in-frame clones alone and is incomplete. The sample lists approximately 180,000 clones, 70% to 90% seen once, with around 4.9% in the top ten. Sequencing was carried out using PBMCs. The receptors were sampled from a girl between 5 and 17 years old in good health and CMV-seropositive. Each CDR3 is given with its conserved first and last residue. Each record gives: CDR3 protein, CDR3 DNA, D gene, V gene, J gene, CDR3 length, clone size. The D gene is left open where the match is weak. The size of a clone is reported for some rows only, either as once, few or many, or as a class for expanded clones.

CASTPYRTANEKLFF	TGTGCCAGCACCCCATATAGAACGGCTAATGAAAAACTGTTTTTT	NA	TRBV6-5	TRBJ1-4	15	NA
CASSLGGDEKLFF	TGCGCCAGCAGCTTGGGAGGAGATGAAAAACTGTTTTTT	NA	TRBV5-1	TRBJ1-4	13	few
CAWTSGTDTQYF	TGTGCCTGGACTAGCGGCACAGATACGCAGTATTTT	NA	TRBV30	TRBJ2-3	12	NA
CASSLNSDKTYEQYF	TGTGCCAGCAGTTTAAATAGTGACAAAACCTACGAGCAGTACTTC	NA	TRBV6-5	TRBJ2-7	15	NA
CASNDREAGYTF	TGTGCCAGCAATGACAGGGAAGCCGGCTACACCTTC	TRBD1	TRBV6-6	TRBJ1-2	12	NA
CASSPYRGGYTF	TGTGCCAGCAGTCCGTACAGGGGCGGCTACACCTTC	TRBD1	TRBV27	TRBJ1-2	12	NA
CASRVAGGGGEQFF	TGTGCCAGTCGAGTAGCGGGGGGGGGTGGTGAGCAGTTCTTC	TRBD2	TRBV19	TRBJ2-1	14	NA
CASSSEITTGLQHRGAVF	TGTGCCAGCAGCTCCGAAATAACGACAGGCCTTCAACACCGGGGAGCTGTTTTT	NA	TRBV7-2	TRBJ2-2	18	few
CASSHPLKRQGPNYGYTF	TGTGCCAGCAGCCATCCCTTGAAAAGACAGGGACCTAACTATGGCTACACCTTC	TRBD1	TRBV4-2	TRBJ1-2	18	few
CASSFRYSNEQFF	TGTGCCAGCAGTTTCCGGTATAGCAATGAGCAGTTCTTC	NA	TRBV27	TRBJ2-1	13	NA
CASSAYSGTGELFF	TGTGCCAGCAGTGCATACTCAGGAACCGGGGAGCTGTTTTTT	NA	TRBV2	TRBJ2-2	14	NA
CASSLDSGFFSGANVLTF	TGCGCCAGCAGCTTGGATTCCGGTTTCTTCTCTGGGGCCAACGTCCTGACTTTC	NA	TRBV5-1	TRBJ2-6	18	once
CASSDRGGHFYEQYF	TGTGCCAGCAGTGATAGGGGGGGACACTTCTACGAGCAGTACTTC	NA	TRBV2	TRBJ2-7	15	few
CASSPSTGYGYTF	TGTGCCAGCTCACCTTCGACGGGCTATGGCTACACCTTC	NA	TRBV18	TRBJ1-2	13	NA
CASSLGGDEAFF	TGTGCCAGCAGCTTAGGGGGCGATGAAGCTTTCTTT	NA	TRBV7-2	TRBJ1-1	12	NA
CASSKVAEQGEETQYF	TGTGCCAGCAGCAAAGTCGCCGAACAGGGGGAAGAGACCCAGTACTTC	NA	TRBV21-1	TRBJ2-5	16	NA
CASSFWYSGTSYEQYF	TGTGCCAGCAGCTTCTGGTATTCCGGGACTTCCTACGAGCAGTACTTC	NA	TRBV7-2	TRBJ2-7	16	once
CASSAQTVNYGYTF	TGTGCCAGCAGCGCTCAGACAGTAAACTATGGCTACACCTTC	NA	TRBV2	TRBJ1-2	14	NA
CASSFWEGGNQPQHF	TGTGCCAGTAGCTTTTGGGAGGGTGGCAATCAGCCCCAGCATTTT	NA	TRBV19	TRBJ1-5	15	NA
CASSSRGQGASSYNSPLHF	TGTGCCAGTTCCTCGAGGGGACAGGGGGCGAGCTCCTATAATTCACCCCTCCACTTT	TRBD1	TRBV5-4	TRBJ1-6	19	few
CASSEGLEDTEAFF	TGTGCCAGCAGTGAAGGTCTCGAGGACACTGAAGCTTTCTTT	NA	TRBV2	TRBJ1-1	14	NA
CASSYTGQGPVVAFF	TGTGCCAGCAGTTACACCGGACAGGGTCCGGTGGTAGCTTTCTTT	TRBD1	TRBV6-6	TRBJ1-1	15	NA
CASSFPTNQTKGYTF	TGCGCCAGCAGCTTCCCGACAAACCAAACAAAAGGCTACACCTTC	NA	TRBV5-1	TRBJ1-2	15	NA
CASSLQGTTEAFF	TGTGCCAGCAGTCTACAGGGGACGACTGAAGCTTTCTTT	TRBD1	TRBV6-5	TRBJ1-1	13	NA
CASSLISGGDFRYEQYF	TGTGCCAGCAGCTTAATTAGCGGGGGAGACTTTAGATACGAGCAGTACTTC	TRBD2	TRBV7-9	TRBJ2-7	17	NA
CASSPDRVNGYTF	TGTGCCAGCTCACCGGACAGGGTGAATGGCTACACCTTC	TRBD1	TRBV18	TRBJ1-2	13	few
CASSGMTGGTEAFF	TGCGCCAGCAGCGGGATGACAGGGGGGACTGAAGCTTTCTTT	TRBD1	TRBV5-1	TRBJ1-1	14	NA
CASSSQVSTDTQYF	TGTGCCAGCAGCTCACAGGTTAGCACAGATACGCAGTATTTT	NA	TRBV11-2	TRBJ2-3	14	NA
CASSSPGGATDTQYF	TGTGCCAGCAGCTCCCCGGGAGGGGCCACAGATACGCAGTATTTT	TRBD2	TRBV7-9	TRBJ2-3	15	NA
CASSLRDIYGYTF	TGTGCCAGCAGTCTCCGGGACATCTATGGCTACACCTTC	NA	TRBV28	TRBJ1-2	13	NA
CATRRTGGQETQYF	TGTGCCACCCGGAGGACAGGGGGTCAAGAGACCCAGTACTTC	TRBD1	TRBV5-6	TRBJ2-5	14	NA
CASSVVGTLGSTDTQYF	TGTGCCAGCAGCGTGGTCGGGACTCTGGGAAGCACAGATACGCAGTATTTT	NA	TRBV9	TRBJ2-3	17	NA
CASSLFYLGGEETQYF	TGTGCCAGCAGTTTATTTTATCTTGGGGGGGAAGAGACCCAGTACTTC	TRBD2	TRBV27	TRBJ2-5	16	NA
CASSFGGTNTGELFF	TGTGCCAGCAGCTTCGGAGGGACTAACACCGGGGAGCTGTTTTTT	NA	TRBV5-4	TRBJ2-2	15	few
CASSYSKEGGGVEAFF	TGTGCCAGCAGTTACTCGAAGGAAGGGGGCGGAGTTGAAGCTTTCTTT	TRBD1	TRBV6-5	TRBJ1-1	16	few
CASSYSVQGSNQPQHF	TGTGCCAGCAGTTACTCAGTACAGGGAAGCAATCAGCCCCAGCATTTT	NA	TRBV6-6	TRBJ1-5	16	NA
CAWSAYAGTLVAFF	TGTGCCTGGAGTGCTTACGCCGGGACTTTGGTGGCTTTCTTT	NA	TRBV30	TRBJ1-1	14	NA
CASSSRTSGGANEQFF	TGTGCCAGCAGCTCGAGGACTAGCGGGGGGGCCAATGAGCAGTTCTTC	TRBD2	TRBV11-3	TRBJ2-1	16	NA
CASSLDGTGRAEQYF	TGTGCCAGCAGTTTAGATGGGACAGGGAGAGCCGAGCAGTACTTC	TRBD1	TRBV27	TRBJ2-7	15	few
CASTPGTSGGLSYNEQFF	TGTGCCAGCACCCCAGGGACTAGCGGGGGGTTATCCTACAATGAGCAGTTCTTC	TRBD2	TRBV27	TRBJ2-1	18	NA
CASSVDQGSPITYGYTF	TGTGCCAGCAGCGTAGACCAGGGGAGCCCAATCACCTATGGCTACACCTTC	NA	TRBV9	TRBJ1-2	17	NA